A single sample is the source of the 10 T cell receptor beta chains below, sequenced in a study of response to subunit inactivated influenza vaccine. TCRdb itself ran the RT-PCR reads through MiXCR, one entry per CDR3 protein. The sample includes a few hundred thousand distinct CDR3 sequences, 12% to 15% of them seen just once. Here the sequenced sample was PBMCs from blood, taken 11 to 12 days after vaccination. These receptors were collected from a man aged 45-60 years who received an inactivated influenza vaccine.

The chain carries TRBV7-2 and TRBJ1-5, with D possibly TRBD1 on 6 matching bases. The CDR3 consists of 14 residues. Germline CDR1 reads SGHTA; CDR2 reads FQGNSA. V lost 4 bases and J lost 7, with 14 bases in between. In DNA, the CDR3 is TGTGCCAGCAGCTGGAGGGGGACGGGCCAGCCCCAGCATTTT. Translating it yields CASSWRGTGQPQHF.

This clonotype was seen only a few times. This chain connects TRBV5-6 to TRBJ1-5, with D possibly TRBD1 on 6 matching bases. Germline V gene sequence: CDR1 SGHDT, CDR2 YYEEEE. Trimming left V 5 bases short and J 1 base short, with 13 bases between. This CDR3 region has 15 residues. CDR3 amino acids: CASSPGAASNQPQHF. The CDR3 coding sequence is TGTGCCAGCAGTCCAGGGGCAGCCAGCAATCAGCCCCAGCATTTT.

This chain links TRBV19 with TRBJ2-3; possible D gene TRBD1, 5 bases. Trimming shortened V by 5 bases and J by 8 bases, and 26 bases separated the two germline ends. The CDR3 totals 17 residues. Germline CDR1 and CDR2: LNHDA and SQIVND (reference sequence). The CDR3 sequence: CASSPSKDGWGISTQYF. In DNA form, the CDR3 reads TGTGCCAGTAGTCCCTCCAAGGACGGCTGGGGCATTAGTACGCAGTATTTT.

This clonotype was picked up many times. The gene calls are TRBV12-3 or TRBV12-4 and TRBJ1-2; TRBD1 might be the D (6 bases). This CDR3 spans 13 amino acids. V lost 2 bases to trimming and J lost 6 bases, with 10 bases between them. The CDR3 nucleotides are TGTGCCAGCAGTTTACCTGGGGGCAATGGCTACACCTTC. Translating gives CASSLPGGNGYTF.

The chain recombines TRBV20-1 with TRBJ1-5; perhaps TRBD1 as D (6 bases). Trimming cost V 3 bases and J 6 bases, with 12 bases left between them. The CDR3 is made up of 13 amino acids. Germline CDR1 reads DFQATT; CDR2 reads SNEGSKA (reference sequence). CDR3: CSASVGAVQPQHF. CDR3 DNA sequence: TGCAGTGCTAGTGTGGGGGCCGTTCAGCCCCAGCATTTT.

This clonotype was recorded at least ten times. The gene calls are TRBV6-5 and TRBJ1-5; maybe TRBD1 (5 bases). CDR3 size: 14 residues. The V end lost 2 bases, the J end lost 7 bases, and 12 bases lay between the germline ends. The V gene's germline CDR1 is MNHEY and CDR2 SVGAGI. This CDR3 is CASSYGRVGQPQHF. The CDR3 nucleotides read TGTGCCAGCAGTTACGGCAGGGTGGGGCAGCCCCAGCATTTT.

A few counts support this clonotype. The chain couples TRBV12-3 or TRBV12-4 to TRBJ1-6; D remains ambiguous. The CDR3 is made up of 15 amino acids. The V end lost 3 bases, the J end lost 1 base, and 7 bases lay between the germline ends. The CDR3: CASSFSGSYNSPLHF. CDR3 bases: TGTGCCAGCAGTTTCAGCGGTTCCTATAATTCACCCCTCCACTTT.

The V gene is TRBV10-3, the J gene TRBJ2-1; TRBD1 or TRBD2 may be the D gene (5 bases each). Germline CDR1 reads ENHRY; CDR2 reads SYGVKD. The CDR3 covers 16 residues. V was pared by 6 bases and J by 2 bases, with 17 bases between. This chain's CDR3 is CAISEGRTSAYNEQFF. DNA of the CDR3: TGTGCCATCAGCGAGGGACGGACCTCTGCCTACAATGAGCAGTTCTTC.

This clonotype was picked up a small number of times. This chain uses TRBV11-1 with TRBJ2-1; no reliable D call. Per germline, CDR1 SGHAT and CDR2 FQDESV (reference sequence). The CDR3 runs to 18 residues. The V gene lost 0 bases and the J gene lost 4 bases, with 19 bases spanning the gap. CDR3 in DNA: TGTGCCAGCAGCTTAGCCGTCGGTCGAGGTGGGATGTACAATGAGCAGTTCTTC. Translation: CASSLAVGRGGMYNEQFF. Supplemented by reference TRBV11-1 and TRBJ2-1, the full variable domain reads EAEVAQSPRYKITEKSQAVAFWCDPISGHATLYWYRQILGQGPELLVQFQDESVVDDSQLPKDRFSAERLKGVDSTLKIQPAELGDSAMYLCASSLAVGRGGMYNEQFFGPGTRLTVL.

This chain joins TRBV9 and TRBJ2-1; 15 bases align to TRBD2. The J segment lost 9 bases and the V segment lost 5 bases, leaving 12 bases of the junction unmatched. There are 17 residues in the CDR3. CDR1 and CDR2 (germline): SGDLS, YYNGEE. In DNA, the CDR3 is TGTGCCAGCAGTCTTCCGGGACTAGCGGGAGGTACGATTGAGCAGTTCTTC. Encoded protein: CASSLPGLAGGTIEQFF.